This T cell receptor (beta chain) was retrieved from a study of control samples from healthy donors and cancer patients. This table comes from immunoSEQ multiplex PCR, and its TCRdb copy is limited to in-frame clones, with some not included. The table records under 40,000 clones, around four fifths of them present only once. The CDR3 consists of 13 residues. V lost 3 bases, J lost 1 base, and 6 bases lay in between. The germline gives CDR1 MNHNS, CDR2 SASEGT. Sequences were obtained from PBMCs. This TCR was recovered from a woman aged 55-70 years with lung cancer. The chain combines TRBV6-1 with TRBJ1-2; D gene uncertain. The CDR3 reads CASSDGYNYGYTF. CDR3 nucleotide sequence: TGTGCCAGCAGTGACGGATATAACTATGGCTACACCTTC.